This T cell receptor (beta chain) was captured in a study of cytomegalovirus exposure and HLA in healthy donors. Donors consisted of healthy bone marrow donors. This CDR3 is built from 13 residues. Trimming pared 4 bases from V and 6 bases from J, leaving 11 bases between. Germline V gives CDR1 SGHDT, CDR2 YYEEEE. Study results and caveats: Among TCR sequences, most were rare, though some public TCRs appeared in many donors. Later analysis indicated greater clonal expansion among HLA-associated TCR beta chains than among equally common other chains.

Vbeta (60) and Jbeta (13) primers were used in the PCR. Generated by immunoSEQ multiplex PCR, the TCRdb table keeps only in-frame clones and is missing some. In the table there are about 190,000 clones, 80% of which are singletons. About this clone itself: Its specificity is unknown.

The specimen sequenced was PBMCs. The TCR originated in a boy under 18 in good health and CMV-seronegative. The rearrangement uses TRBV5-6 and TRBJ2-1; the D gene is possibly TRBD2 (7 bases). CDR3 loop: CASSAGAVNEQFF. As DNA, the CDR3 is TGTGCCAGCAGCGCGGGGGCCGTCAATGAGCAGTTCTTC.